What follows describes a single TCR beta chain. Its antigen is still unknown. This entry is derived from a study of cytomegalovirus exposure and HLA in healthy donors. Overall study: An early release of data contained approximately 80 million unique TCRs, which came from HLA-typed donors.

This PCR relied on a set of 60 Vbeta primers and 13 Jbeta primers. Method: immunoSEQ multiplex PCR; TCRdb's copy keeps in-frame clones and lacks some. The table includes 95,000 to 150,000 clones, 50% to 80% detected once. Study results and limitations: Data from an earlier analysis indicated that most TCR beta V segments were productive either about 87% or about 30% of the time. Beyond CMV serostatus, there was no information to go on about immune exposure.

The source of this sequence is a middle-aged woman in good health and CMV-seropositive. The sequenced sample was PBMCs.

This CDR3 is CASSFRGLNYGYTF. Here the CDR3 DNA reads TGTGCCAGCAGCTTCAGGGGGCTTAACTATGGCTACACCTTC. J is TRBJ1-2 and V is TRBV5-8; 8 bases fit TRBD1. The length of the CDR3 is 14 residues. Per germline, CDR1 SGHTS and CDR2 YDEGEE. Unmatched junction bases numbered 1, after V lost 2 bases and J lost 1 base.